This TCR beta chain was profiled in a study of graft-versus-host responses after intestinal transplantation. Overall study context: Induction using anti-thymocyte globulin, followed by tacrolimus and steroids for two to four years, was given to all recipients.

On this clone itself: The antigen remains unidentified.

Method: immunoSEQ multiplex PCR; TCRdb's copy keeps in-frame clones and lacks some. The sample carries some 87,000 clones, 80% to 95% recorded once. V dropped 4 bases and J dropped 6; count of bases not matched to a gene: 3. The V gene's germline CDR1 is MNHEY and CDR2 SVGAGI. The CDR3 loop spans 14 amino acids. Notes on the study in general: Recipient marrow harbored GvH clones, some of which surfaced first in ileum or blood. Graft-donor T cell macrochimerism coincided with high graft-versus-host to host-versus-graft clonal ratios in allografts. The study associated peak circulating GvH clone levels with early post-transplant HvG declines.

This clonotype originated in a human donor who received an intestinal transplant. V gene TRBV6-5 combines with J gene TRBJ2-2, with TRBD1 matching over 9 bases. The source was unstimulated CD4+ T cells sorted from spleen or lymph node cells, collected before intestinal transplant. CDR3 sequence (DNA): TGTGCCAGCAGTTTCCACAGGGGGCCCGGGGAGCTGTTTTTT. It encodes CASSFHRGPGELFF.